Listed below are T cell receptor beta chains from one sample, sequenced in a study of blood T cell repertoires in COVID-19. Clones were sequenced by immunoSEQ multiplex PCR, and TCRdb holds only the in-frame ones, with some missing. In the table there are fewer than 200,000 clones, 84% of which are singletons. The sequencing sample was made of peripheral blood. The receptors originated from a man aged 40-55 years who had recovered from COVID-19. Both conserved end residues are part of each CDR3. The D gene is left open where the match is weak. Clone size is given for some rows only: seen once, a few or many times, or a class if the clone is expanded.

cdr3_length	v_call	j_call	clone_size	d_call	cdr3_aa	cdr3_nt
14	TRBV6-6	TRBJ1-5	.	.	CASSLGVREQPQHF	TGTGCCAGCAGTTTAGGGGTTCGGGAGCAGCCCCAGCATTTT
17	TRBV7-2	TRBJ2-7	.	TRBD2	CASSRQKGLAETYEQYF	TGTGCCAGCAGCCGTCAGAAGGGACTAGCGGAGACCTACGAGCAGTACTTC
16	TRBV7-2	TRBJ1-2	.	TRBD1	CASSNPGTGGYHGYTF	TGTGCCAGCAGCAACCCCGGGACAGGGGGCTATCATGGCTACACCTTC
13	TRBV6-5	TRBJ1-2	.	TRBD1	CASRLGQDYGYTF	TGTGCCAGCAGGTTAGGACAGGACTATGGCTACACCTTC
14	TRBV7-2	TRBJ2-7	.	TRBD1	CASSFGTGSYEQYF	TGTGCCAGCAGCTTCGGGACAGGGTCTTACGAGCAGTACTTC
14	TRBV7-2	TRBJ1-2	.	.	CASSLAGSQDGYTF	TGTGCCAGCAGCTTAGCCGGAAGTCAGGATGGCTACACCTTC
11	TRBV28	TRBJ2-7	.	.	CASSLEREQYF	TGTGCCAGCAGCCTCGAGAGGGAGCAGTACTTC
17	TRBV7-8	TRBJ2-1	.	TRBD1	CASSSLKPGQGYNEQFF	TGTGCCAGCAGCTCCCTTAAGCCGGGACAGGGTTACAATGAGCAGTTCTTC
16	TRBV7-3	TRBJ2-2	.	.	CASSLTLSGGGGELFF	TGTGCCAGCAGCTTAACACTGTCGGGGGGCGGCGGGGAGCTGTTTTTT
14	TRBV7-3	TRBJ2-1	.	TRBD1	CASSSRDRDNEQFF	TGTGCCAGCAGCTCCCGGGACAGGGACAATGAGCAGTTCTTC
12	TRBV24-1	TRBJ1-4	.	.	CATSDPTGKLFF	TGTGCCACCAGTGATCCTACAGGAAAACTGTTTTTT
17	TRBV5-6	TRBJ2-7	.	.	CASSPQGGSIRTVEQYF	TGTGCCAGCAGCCCCCAGGGGGGCTCAATCAGAACTGTCGAGCAGTACTTC
14	TRBV5-6	TRBJ2-7	once	.	CASSPGLVRGEQYF	TGTGCCAGCAGCCCCGGGCTAGTCCGAGGGGAGCAGTACTTC
12	TRBV7-9	TRBJ1-5	.	TRBD1	CASRTGQQPQHF	TGTGCCAGCAGGACAGGGCAACAGCCCCAGCATTTT
16	TRBV5-6	TRBJ2-2	many	TRBD1	CASSFSGTANTGELFF	TGTGCCAGCAGCTTTTCCGGGACAGCTAACACCGGGGAGCTGTTTTTT
11	TRBV10-3	TRBJ2-7	.	.	CASRQNYEQYF	TGTGCCTCCCGACAAAACTACGAGCAGTACTTC
14	TRBV19	TRBJ1-3	once	.	CASTSRGFENTIYF	TGTGCCAGTACCAGTCGGGGATTCGAAAACACCATATATTTT
11	TRBV6-5	TRBJ2-7	.	.	CTSSHSYEQYF	TGTACCAGCAGTCACTCCTACGAGCAGTACTTC
13	TRBV30	TRBJ2-7	.	TRBD1	CAWTSGTGGEQYF	TGTGCCTGGACATCCGGTACAGGGGGCGAGCAGTACTTC
15	TRBV6-5	TRBJ2-5	.	.	CASRRAVAGEETQYF	TGTGCCAGCAGGAGAGCGGTGGCAGGGGAAGAGACCCAGTACTTC
18	TRBV6-1	TRBJ1-6	.	TRBD1	CASSARTGGGINNSPLHF	TGTGCCAGCAGTGCCCGGACAGGGGGCGGCATAAATAATTCACCCCTCCACTTT
14	TRBV5-1	TRBJ1-6	once	TRBD1	CASAAGDRASPLHF	TGCGCCAGCGCTGCCGGGGACAGGGCGTCACCCCTCCACTTT
14	TRBV9	TRBJ2-3	.	.	CASSVQVLADTQYF	TGTGCCAGCAGCGTACAAGTGTTAGCAGATACGCAGTATTTT
12	TRBV25-1	TRBJ2-4	.	.	CASSELAGIQYF	TGTGCCAGCAGTGAACTAGCCGGCATTCAGTACTTC
16	TRBV6-5	TRBJ1-2	few	TRBD1	CASSSPDRAEHYGYTF	TGTGCCAGCAGTTCACCAGACAGGGCAGAACACTATGGCTACACCTTC
15	TRBV6-4	TRBJ2-3	.	TRBD2	CASSMKAGSTDTQYF	TGTGCCAGCAGTATGAAAGCGGGGAGCACAGATACGCAGTATTTT
15	TRBV7-9	TRBJ2-2	.	.	CASSSKGRNTGELFF	TGTGCCAGCAGTTCGAAGGGGCGTAACACCGGGGAGCTGTTTTTT
12	TRBV5-4	TRBJ2-5	.	.	CASSVSLETQYF	TGTGCCAGCAGTGTCTCCCTGGAGACCCAGTACTTC
12	TRBV30	TRBJ1-2	.	.	CAWSPGLSGYTF	TGTGCCTGGAGTCCCGGACTGAGTGGCTACACCTTC
15	TRBV11-2	TRBJ1-3	once	.	CASSPWTGSGNTIYF	TGTGCCAGCAGCCCCTGGACTGGCTCTGGAAACACCATATATTTT